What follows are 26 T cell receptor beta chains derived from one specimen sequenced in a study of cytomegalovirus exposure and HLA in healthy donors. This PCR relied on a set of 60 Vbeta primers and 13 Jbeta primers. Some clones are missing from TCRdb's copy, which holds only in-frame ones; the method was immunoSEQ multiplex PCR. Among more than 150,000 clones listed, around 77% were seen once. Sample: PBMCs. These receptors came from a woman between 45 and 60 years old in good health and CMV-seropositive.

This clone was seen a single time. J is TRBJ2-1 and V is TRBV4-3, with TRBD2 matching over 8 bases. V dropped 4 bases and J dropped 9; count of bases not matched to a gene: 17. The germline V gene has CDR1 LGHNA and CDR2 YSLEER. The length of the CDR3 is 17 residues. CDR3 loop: CASSLPLYSGGSGEQFF. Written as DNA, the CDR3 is TGCGCCAGCAGCCTACCATTGTATTCGGGGGGGTCCGGTGAGCAGTTCTTC.

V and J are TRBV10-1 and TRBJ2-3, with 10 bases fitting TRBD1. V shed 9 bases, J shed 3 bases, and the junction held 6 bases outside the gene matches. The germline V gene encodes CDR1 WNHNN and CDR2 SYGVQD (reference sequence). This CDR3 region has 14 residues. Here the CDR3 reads CASIRQGATDTQYF. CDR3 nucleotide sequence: TGCGCCAGTATAAGACAGGGGGCGACAGATACGCAGTATTTT.

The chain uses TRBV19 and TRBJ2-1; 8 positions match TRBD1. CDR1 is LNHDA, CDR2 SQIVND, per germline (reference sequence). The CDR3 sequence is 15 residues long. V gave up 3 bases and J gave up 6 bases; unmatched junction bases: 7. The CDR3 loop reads CASSMYRGLGNEQFF. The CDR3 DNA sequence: TGTGCCAGTAGTATGTACAGGGGGTTAGGCAATGAGCAGTTCTTC. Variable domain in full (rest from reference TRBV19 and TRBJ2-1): DGGITQSPKYLFRKEGQNVTLSCEQNLNHDAMYWYRQDPGQGLRLIYYSQIVNDFQKGDIAEGYSVSREKKESFPLTVTSAQKNPTAFYLCASSMYRGLGNEQFFGPGTRLTVL.

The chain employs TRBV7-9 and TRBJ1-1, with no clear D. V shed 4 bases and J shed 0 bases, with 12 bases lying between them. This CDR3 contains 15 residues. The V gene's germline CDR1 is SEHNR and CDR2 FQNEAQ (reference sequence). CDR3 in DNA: TGTGCCAGCAGCTCATCCGGGAATATGAACACTGAAGCTTTCTTT. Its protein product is CASSSSGNMNTEAFF. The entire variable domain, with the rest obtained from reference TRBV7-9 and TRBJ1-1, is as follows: DTGVSQNPRHKITKRGQNVTFRCDPISEHNRLYWYRQTLGQGPEFLTYFQNEAQLEKSRLLSDRFSAERPKGSFSTLEIQRTEQGDSAMYLCASSSSGNMNTEAFFGQGTRLTVV.

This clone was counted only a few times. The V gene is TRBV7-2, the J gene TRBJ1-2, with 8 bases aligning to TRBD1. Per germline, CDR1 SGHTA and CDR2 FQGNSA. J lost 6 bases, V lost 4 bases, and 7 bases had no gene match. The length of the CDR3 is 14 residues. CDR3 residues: CASSYYPQGDGYTF. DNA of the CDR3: TGTGCCAGCAGCTACTACCCACAGGGGGATGGCTACACCTTC.

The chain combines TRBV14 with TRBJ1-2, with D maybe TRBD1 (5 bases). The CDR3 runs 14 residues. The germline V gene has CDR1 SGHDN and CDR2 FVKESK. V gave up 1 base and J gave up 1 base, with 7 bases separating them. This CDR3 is CASSQVGGNYGYTF. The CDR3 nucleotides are TGTGCCAGCAGCCAAGTCGGGGGTAACTATGGCTACACCTTC.

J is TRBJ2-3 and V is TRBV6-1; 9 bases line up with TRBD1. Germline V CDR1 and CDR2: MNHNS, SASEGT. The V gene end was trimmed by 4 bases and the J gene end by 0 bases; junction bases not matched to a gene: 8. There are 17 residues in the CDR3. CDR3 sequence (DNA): TGTGCCAGCAGTGGTTGGGACAGGGTTCGGAGCACAGATACGCAGTATTTT. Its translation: CASSGWDRVRSTDTQYF.

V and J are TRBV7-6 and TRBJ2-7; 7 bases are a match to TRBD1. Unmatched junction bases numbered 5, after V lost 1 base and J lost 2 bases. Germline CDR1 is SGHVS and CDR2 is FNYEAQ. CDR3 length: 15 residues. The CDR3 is CASSLEGTAAYEQYF. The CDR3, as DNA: TGTGCCAGCAGCTTAGAAGGGACAGCCGCCTACGAGCAGTACTTC.

CDR3 region: CAWSLGQRNTEAFF. The CDR3 DNA reads as TGTGCCTGGAGTTTGGGGCAGCGGAACACTGAAGCTTTCTTT. This sequence joins TRBV30 and TRBJ1-1; D possibly corresponds to TRBD1 (5 bases). V was clipped by 2 bases and J by 1 base, with 11 bases between them. The CDR3 loop spans 14 amino acids. CDR1 is GTSNPN and CDR2 is SVGIG in the germline V gene (reference sequence).

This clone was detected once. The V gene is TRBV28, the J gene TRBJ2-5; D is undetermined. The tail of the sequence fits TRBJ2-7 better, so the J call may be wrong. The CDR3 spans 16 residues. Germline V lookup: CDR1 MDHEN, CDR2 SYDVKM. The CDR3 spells CASSPSYQVASYEQYF. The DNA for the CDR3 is TGTGCCAGCAGTCCGTCATACCAGGTTGCCTCCTACGAGCAGTACTTC.

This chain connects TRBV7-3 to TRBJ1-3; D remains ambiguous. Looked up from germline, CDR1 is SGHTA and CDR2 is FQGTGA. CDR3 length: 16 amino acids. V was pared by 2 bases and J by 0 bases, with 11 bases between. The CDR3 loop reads CASSLAPPSSGNTIYF. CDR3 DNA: TGTGCCAGCAGCTTAGCGCCGCCGAGCTCTGGAAACACCATATATTTT. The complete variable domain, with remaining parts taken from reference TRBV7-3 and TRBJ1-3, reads GAGVSQTPSNKVTEKGKYVELRCDPISGHTALYWYRQSLGQGPEFLIYFQGTGAADDSGLPNDRFFAVRPEGSVSTLKIQRTERGDSAVYLCASSLAPPSSGNTIYFGEGSWLTVV.

DNA for the CDR3: TGTGCCAGTAGTATAGATCGGGTCAGGGCCTATGGCTACACCTTC. It is translated as CASSIDRVRAYGYTF. The chain joins TRBV19 to TRBJ1-2; possible D gene TRBD1, 5 bases. V lost 0 bases, J lost 4 bases, and 12 bases lay in between. The CDR3 totals 15 residues. CDR1 and CDR2 from the germline V gene are LNHDA and SQIVND (reference sequence).

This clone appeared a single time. CDR3 sequence reads: CASSLGLAVLVTGELFF. The CDR3 nucleotides are TGTGCCAGCAGCTTAGGCCTAGCGGTTCTGGTGACCGGGGAGCTGTTTTTT. The chain recombines TRBV7-9 with TRBJ2-2; the match to TRBD2 covers 7 bases. V was pared by 1 base and J by 5 bases, with 10 bases of the junction left unmatched. This CDR3 comprises 17 residues. Germline loops: CDR1 SEHNR, CDR2 FQNEAQ (reference sequence). Together with reference TRBV7-9 and TRBJ2-2, the CDR3 gives the full variable domain: DTGVSQNPRHKITKRGQNVTFRCDPISEHNRLYWYRQTLGQGPEFLTYFQNEAQLEKSRLLSDRFSAERPKGSFSTLEIQRTEQGDSAMYLCASSLGLAVLVTGELFFGEGSRLTVL.

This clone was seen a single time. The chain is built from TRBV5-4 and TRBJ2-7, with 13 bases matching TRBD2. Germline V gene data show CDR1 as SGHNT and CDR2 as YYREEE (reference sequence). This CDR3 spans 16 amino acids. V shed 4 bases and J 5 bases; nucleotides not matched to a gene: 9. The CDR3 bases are TGTGCCAGCAGCAGGCATACTAGCGGGGGGGCGGACGAGCAGTACTTC. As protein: CASSRHTSGGADEQYF.

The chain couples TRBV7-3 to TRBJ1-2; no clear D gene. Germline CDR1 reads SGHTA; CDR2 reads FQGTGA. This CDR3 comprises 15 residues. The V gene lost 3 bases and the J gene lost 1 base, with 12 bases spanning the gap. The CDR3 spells CASSLERALNYGYTF. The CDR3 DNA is TGTGCCAGCAGCTTGGAGAGGGCCCTTAACTATGGCTACACCTTC.

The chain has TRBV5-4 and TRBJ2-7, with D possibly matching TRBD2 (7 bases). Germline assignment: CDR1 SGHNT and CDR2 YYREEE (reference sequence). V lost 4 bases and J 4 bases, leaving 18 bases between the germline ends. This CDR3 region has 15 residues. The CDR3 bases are TGTGCCAGCAGCATGATTCGTGGGGGGGCGTACGAGCAGTACTTC. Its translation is CASSMIRGGAYEQYF.

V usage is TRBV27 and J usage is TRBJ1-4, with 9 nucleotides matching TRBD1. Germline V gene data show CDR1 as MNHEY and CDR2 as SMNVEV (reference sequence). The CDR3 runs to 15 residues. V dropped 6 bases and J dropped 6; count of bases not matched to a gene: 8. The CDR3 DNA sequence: TGTGCCAGCAGCAACAGGGGGCAATCTCATGAAAAACTGTTTTTT. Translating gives CASSNRGQSHEKLFF.

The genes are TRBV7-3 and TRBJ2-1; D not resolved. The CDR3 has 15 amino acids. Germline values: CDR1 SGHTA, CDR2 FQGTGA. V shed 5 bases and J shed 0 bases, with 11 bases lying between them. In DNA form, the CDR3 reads TGTGCCAGCAGCCGAATACAGAGCTCCTACAATGAGCAGTTCTTC. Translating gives CASSRIQSSYNEQFF. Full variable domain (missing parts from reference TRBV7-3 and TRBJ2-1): GAGVSQTPSNKVTEKGKYVELRCDPISGHTALYWYRQSLGQGPEFLIYFQGTGAADDSGLPNDRFFAVRPEGSVSTLKIQRTERGDSAVYLCASSRIQSSYNEQFFGPGTRLTVL.

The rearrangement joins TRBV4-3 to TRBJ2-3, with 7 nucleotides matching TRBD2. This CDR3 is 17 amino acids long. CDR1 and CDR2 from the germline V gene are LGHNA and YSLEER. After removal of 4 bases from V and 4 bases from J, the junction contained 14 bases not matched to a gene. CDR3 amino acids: CASSLSWTSTGSDTQYF. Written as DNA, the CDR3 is TGCGCCAGCAGCCTATCCTGGACTAGTACCGGGTCAGATACGCAGTATTTT.

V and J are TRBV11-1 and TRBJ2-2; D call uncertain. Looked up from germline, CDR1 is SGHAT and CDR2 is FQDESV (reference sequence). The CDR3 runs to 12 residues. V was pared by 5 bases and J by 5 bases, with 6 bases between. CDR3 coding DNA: TGTGCCAGCAGCGCCAGTACCGGGGAGCTGTTTTTT. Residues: CASSASTGELFF.

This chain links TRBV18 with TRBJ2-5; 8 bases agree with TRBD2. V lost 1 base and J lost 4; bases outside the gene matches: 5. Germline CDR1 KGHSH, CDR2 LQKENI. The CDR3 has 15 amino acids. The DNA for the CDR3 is TGTGCCAGCTCACCACGGCTAGCGGGTGGAGAGACCCAGTACTTC. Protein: CASSPRLAGGETQYF.

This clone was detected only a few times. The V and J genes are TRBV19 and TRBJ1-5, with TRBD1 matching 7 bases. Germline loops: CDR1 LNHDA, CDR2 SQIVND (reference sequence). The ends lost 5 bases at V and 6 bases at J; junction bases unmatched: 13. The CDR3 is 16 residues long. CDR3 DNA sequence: TGTGCCAGTAGTCCATATCCGGGACAGAAAGCTCAGCCCCAGCATTTT. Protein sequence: CASSPYPGQKAQPQHF. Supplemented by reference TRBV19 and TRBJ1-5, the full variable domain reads DGGITQSPKYLFRKEGQNVTLSCEQNLNHDAMYWYRQDPGQGLRLIYYSQIVNDFQKGDIAEGYSVSREKKESFPLTVTSAQKNPTAFYLCASSPYPGQKAQPQHFGDGTRLSIL.

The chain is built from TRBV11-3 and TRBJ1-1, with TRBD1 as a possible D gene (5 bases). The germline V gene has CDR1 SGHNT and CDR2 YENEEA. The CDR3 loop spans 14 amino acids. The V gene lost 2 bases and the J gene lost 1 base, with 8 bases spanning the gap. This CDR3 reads CASSLRGSNTEAFF. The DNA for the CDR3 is TGTGCCAGCAGCTTACGGGGGTCGAACACTGAAGCTTTCTTT.

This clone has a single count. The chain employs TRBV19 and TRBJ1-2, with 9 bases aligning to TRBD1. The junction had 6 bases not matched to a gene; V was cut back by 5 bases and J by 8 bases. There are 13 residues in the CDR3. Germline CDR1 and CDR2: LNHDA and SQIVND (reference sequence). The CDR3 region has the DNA TGTGCCAGTAGTTTCAAGGACAGGGGCGGCTACACCTTC. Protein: CASSFKDRGGYTF.

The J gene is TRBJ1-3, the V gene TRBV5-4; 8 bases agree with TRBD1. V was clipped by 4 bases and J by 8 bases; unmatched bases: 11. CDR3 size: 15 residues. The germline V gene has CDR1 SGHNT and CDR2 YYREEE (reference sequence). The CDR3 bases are TGTGCCAGCAGCCCAGAGACCGGGACAGGTTACACCATATATTTT. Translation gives CASSPETGTGYTIYF.

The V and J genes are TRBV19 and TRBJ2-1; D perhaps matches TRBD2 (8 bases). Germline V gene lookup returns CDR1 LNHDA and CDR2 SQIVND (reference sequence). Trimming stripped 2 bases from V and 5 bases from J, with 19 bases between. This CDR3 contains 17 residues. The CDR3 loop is CASSIYGRGRGHNEQFF. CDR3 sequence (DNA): TGTGCCAGTAGTATATACGGGAGGGGGCGTGGGCACAATGAGCAGTTCTTC.